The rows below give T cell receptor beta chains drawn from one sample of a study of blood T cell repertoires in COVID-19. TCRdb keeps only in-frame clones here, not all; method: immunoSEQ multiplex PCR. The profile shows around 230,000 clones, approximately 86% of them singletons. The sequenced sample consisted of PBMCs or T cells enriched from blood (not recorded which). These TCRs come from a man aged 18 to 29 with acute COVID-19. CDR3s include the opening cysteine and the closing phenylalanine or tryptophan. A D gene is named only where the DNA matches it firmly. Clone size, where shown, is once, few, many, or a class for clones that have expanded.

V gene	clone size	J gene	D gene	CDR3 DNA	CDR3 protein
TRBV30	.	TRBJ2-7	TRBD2	TGTGCCTGGAGTGGGGTAGCGGGAGGGGCGGCCTACGAGCAGTACTTC	CAWSGVAGGAAYEQYF
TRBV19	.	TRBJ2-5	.	TGTGCCAGTAGTATAATGGAGGAGGAGACCCAGTACTTC	CASSIMEEETQYF
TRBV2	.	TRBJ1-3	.	TGTGCCAGCTCCCGCGGGGCAGGCCCAGTGAACACCATATATTTT	CASSRGAGPVNTIYF
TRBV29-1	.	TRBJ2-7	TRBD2	TGCAGCGTTGTTGCTGGGGCTAGCGGGAGTCGCGAGCAGTACTTC	CSVVAGASGSREQYF
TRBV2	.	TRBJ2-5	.	TGTGCCAGCAGTAACCTAGCTATTGGGGAGACCCAGTACTTC	CASSNLAIGETQYF
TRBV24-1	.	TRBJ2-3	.	TGTGCCACCAGTCTAGCACCTGGGGATACGCAGTATTTT	CATSLAPGDTQYF
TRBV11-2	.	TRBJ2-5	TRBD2	TGTGCCAGCAGCTTAGGGGGGGCGGGAGGAACCCAAGAGACCCAGTACTTC	CASSLGGAGGTQETQYF
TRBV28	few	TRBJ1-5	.	TGTGCCAGCAGTTTAAATGCGCAGGGCAATCAGCCCCAGCATTTT	CASSLNAQGNQPQHF
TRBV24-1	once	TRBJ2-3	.	TGTGCCACCAGGCGGGACAGTAACACAGATACGCAGTATTTT	CATRRDSNTDTQYF
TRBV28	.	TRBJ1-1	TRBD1	TGTGCCAGCAGCGCTACGACCCAGGGGGTACAAGCTTTCTTT	CASSATTQGVQAFF
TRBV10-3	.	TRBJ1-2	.	TGTGCCATCAGTGAGCTTGGCGGGGTGTACACCTTC	CAISELGGVYTF
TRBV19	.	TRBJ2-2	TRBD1	TGTGCCATTCGGACAGGGACCACCGGGGAGCTGTTTTTT	CAIRTGTTGELFF
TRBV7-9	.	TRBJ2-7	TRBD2	TGTGCCAGCAGCTTGGGGACTAACTACGAGCAGTACTTC	CASSLGTNYEQYF
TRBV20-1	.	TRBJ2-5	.	TGCAGTGCTAGAGATGGCGAGACCCAGTACTTC	CSARDGETQYF
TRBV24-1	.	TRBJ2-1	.	TGTGCCACCAGTGAGGGGTTAGGGGGTGAGCGGTGGAATGAGCAGTTCTTC	CATSEGLGGERWNEQFF
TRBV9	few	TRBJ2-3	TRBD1	TGTGCCAGCAGCGTAGATTATCGGGACAGGCGCACAGATACGCAGTATTTT	CASSVDYRDRRTDTQYF
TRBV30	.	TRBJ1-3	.	TGTGCCTGGAGTGGGCACTCTGGAAACACCATATATTTT	CAWSGHSGNTIYF
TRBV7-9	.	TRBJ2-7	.	TGTGCCAGCAGCGTCCAAACAGGTTTCGAGCAGTACTTC	CASSVQTGFEQYF
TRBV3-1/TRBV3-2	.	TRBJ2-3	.	TGTGCCAGCAGCCTGGTAGCGGAACCAGATACGCAGTATTTT	CASSLVAEPDTQYF
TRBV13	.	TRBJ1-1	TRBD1	TGTGCCAGCAGCTGGTCTCTTCAGGGGGGGAACACTGAAGCTTTCTTT	CASSWSLQGGNTEAFF